Following are 24 T cell receptor beta chains from one sample sequenced in a study of blood T cell repertoires in COVID-19 (TCRdb year 2020). Receptor amplification or capture employed the immunoSEQ multiplex PCR assay. TCRdb stores this immuneACCESS table with in-frame sequences only. Part of the clones is absent; in the studies checked, under half of the shortfall reflects unresolved V genes, and no reason is known for the rest. The sample yields 220,000 or so clones; about 80% were counted once. 2% to 2.5% of the sample goes to the ten largest clones. Sequencing was carried out using peripheral blood. These TCRs come from a woman aged 60-70 years with acute or convalescent COVID-19.

The genes are TRBV30 and TRBJ1-6, with a weak D call TRBD1 (6 bases). Trimming cost V 3 bases and J 0 bases, with 12 bases left between them. This CDR3 is 16 amino acids long. CDR1 is GTSNPN and CDR2 is SVGIG in the germline V gene (reference sequence). The CDR3 reads CAWRGGQSSYNSPLHF. CDR3 sequence (DNA): TGTGCCTGGAGAGGCGGACAGAGCTCCTATAATTCACCCCTCCACTTT.

This chain uses TRBV30 with TRBJ1-1; D is possibly TRBD1 (5 bases). There are 11 residues in the CDR3. V was shortened by 5 bases and J by 5 bases, with 9 bases between the two germline ends. Germline CDR1 reads GTSNPN; CDR2 reads SVGIG (reference sequence). The CDR3 sequence is CAWAGGTEAFF. The CDR3 DNA sequence: TGTGCCTGGGCGGGGGGAACTGAAGCTTTCTTT.

The chain recombines TRBV7-2 with TRBJ2-7; the match to TRBD2 covers 13 bases. This CDR3 has 16 residues. CDR1 is SGHTA, CDR2 FQGNSA, per germline. V shed 3 bases, J shed 4 bases, and the junction held 6 bases outside the gene matches. The CDR3 here is CASSLLGLAGNYEQYF. The CDR3 DNA reads TGTGCCAGCAGCTTGCTGGGACTAGCGGGGAATTACGAGCAGTACTTC.

This chain uses TRBV2 with TRBJ2-7; tentatively, D is TRBD2 (5 bases). CDR1 is SNHLY and CDR2 is FYNNEI in the germline V gene. Trimming left V 6 bases short and J 3 bases short, with 15 bases between. This CDR3 is built from 14 residues. CDR3 residues: CASSFAGGIYEQYF. CDR3 in DNA: TGTGCCAGCAGCTTCGCGGGCGGCATCTACGAGCAGTACTTC.

This clone came up once. The chain employs TRBV4-2 and TRBJ2-1; 15 bases are shared with TRBD2. V lost 3 bases to trimming and J lost 4 bases; unmatched junction nucleotides: 7. The CDR3 consists of 18 residues. The germline V gene has CDR1 LGHNA and CDR2 YNFKEQ. The chain's CDR3 is CASSHVGTSGGIYNEQFF. CDR3 coding DNA: TGTGCCAGCAGCCACGTCGGGACTAGCGGGGGGATATACAATGAGCAGTTCTTC.

This chain uses TRBV10-1 with TRBJ2-2; D may be TRBD1 (7 bases). The CDR3 sequence is 12 residues long. The germline V gene encodes CDR1 WNHNN and CDR2 SYGVQD (reference sequence). Here the CDR3 reads CRYWRGPGELFF. The CDR3 DNA reads as TGCCGGTATTGGAGGGGGCCTGGGGAGCTGTTTTTT.

This chain connects TRBV6-5 to TRBJ2-1, with 8 bases lining up with TRBD1. J gave up 4 bases and V 0 bases, and 5 bases lay outside the gene matches. Germline-derived CDR1 and CDR2 are MNHEY and SVGAGI. The CDR3 totals 16 residues. CDR3 nucleotides: TGTGCCAGCAGTTACTCGACAGGGGCGATTTACAATGAGCAGTTCTTC. Translation: CASSYSTGAIYNEQFF.

This clone has a single count. The genes are TRBV7-8 and TRBJ1-2; a possible D gene is TRBD1 (5 bases). Trimming shortened V by 6 bases and J by 3 bases, and 11 bases separated the two germline ends. Germline assignment: CDR1 SGHVS and CDR2 FQNEAQ. The CDR3 consists of 13 residues. CDR3 DNA sequence: TGTGCCAGCAGTCCAGGACAAGACTATGGCTACACCTTC. Translation: CASSPGQDYGYTF.

The V gene is TRBV7-2, the J gene TRBJ1-5; 9 bases are a match to TRBD1. CDR1 and CDR2 (germline): SGHTA, FQGNSA. This CDR3 comprises 15 residues. V shed 2 bases, J shed 2 bases, and the junction held 1 base outside the gene matches. DNA for the CDR3: TGTGCCAGCAGCTTAAACAGGGGGCGCAATCAGCCCCAGCATTTT. Translated: CASSLNRGRNQPQHF.

V is TRBV3-1 (or the pseudogene TRBV3-2) and J is TRBJ1-4, with a possible D match to TRBD1 (5 bases). Trimming left V 1 base short and J 5 bases short, with 11 bases between. This CDR3 region has 15 residues. Germline V gives CDR1 LGHDT, CDR2 YNNKEL (reference sequence). CDR3 loop: CASSQVDSFNEKLFF. The CDR3, as DNA: TGTGCCAGCAGCCAAGTAGACAGCTTCAATGAAAAACTGTTTTTT.

The table lists this clone with a few counts. The rearrangement joins TRBV3-1 (or the pseudogene TRBV3-2) to TRBJ2-2, with TRBD2 matching over 11 bases. The CDR3 is made up of 14 amino acids. V dropped 8 bases and J dropped 6; count of bases not matched to a gene: 5. Germline V CDR1 and CDR2: LGHDT, YNNKEL (reference sequence). Here the CDR3 DNA reads TGTGCCAGCTCTGCTAGCGGGGGGTCCGGGGAGCTGTTTTTT. Translating it yields CASSASGGSGELFF.

A few counts support this clone. The J gene is TRBJ2-2, the V gene TRBV11-2; 7 bases are shared with TRBD2. The CDR3 extends over 15 amino acids. With 3 bases clipped from V and 6 bases from J, the junction kept 7 bases outside the gene matches. Germline loops: CDR1 SGHAT, CDR2 FQNNGV. The CDR3: CASSLRRGGAGELFF. The DNA of the CDR3 is TGTGCCAGCAGCTTGAGACGCGGGGGTGCCGGGGAGCTGTTTTTT. Full variable domain (rest looked up from reference TRBV11-2 and TRBJ2-2): EAGVAQSPRYKIIEKRQSVAFWCNPISGHATLYWYQQILGQGPKLLIQFQNNGVVDDSQLPKDRFSAERLKGVDSTLKIQPAKLEDSAVYLCASSLRRGGAGELFFGEGSRLTVL.

The CDR3 region has the DNA TGTGCCAGCAGGGCCCCCGACTCCACAGATACGCAGTATTTT. It is translated as CASRAPDSTDTQYF. V and J are TRBV7-8 and TRBJ2-3; D is ambiguous. CDR1 is SGHVS and CDR2 is FQNEAQ in the germline V gene. Trimming cost V 6 bases and J 2 bases, with 12 bases left between them. The CDR3 covers 14 residues.

This CDR3 is CAWSAWTRWGEGTEAFF. The CDR3 DNA sequence: TGTGCCTGGAGCGCGTGGACGAGGTGGGGGGAGGGCACTGAAGCTTTCTTT. The chain links TRBV30 to TRBJ1-1, with D perhaps matching TRBD1 (5 bases). The CDR3 has 17 residues. Trimming cost V 3 bases and J 4 bases, with 24 bases left between them. In germline, CDR1 is GTSNPN, CDR2 SVGIG (reference sequence).

V usage is TRBV19 and J usage is TRBJ1-2, with 10 bases that match TRBD1. V lost 3 bases, J lost 4 bases, and 17 bases stayed unmatched. This CDR3 has 19 residues. Germline V gives CDR1 LNHDA, CDR2 SQIVND (reference sequence). The CDR3 spells CASSMVNRDRGQAAYGYTF. The CDR3 region has the DNA TGTGCCAGTAGTATGGTCAACCGGGACAGGGGACAAGCCGCCTATGGCTACACCTTC. The whole variable domain, remainder taken from reference TRBV19 and TRBJ1-2, is DGGITQSPKYLFRKEGQNVTLSCEQNLNHDAMYWYRQDPGQGLRLIYYSQIVNDFQKGDIAEGYSVSREKKESFPLTVTSAQKNPTAFYLCASSMVNRDRGQAAYGYTFGSGTRLTVV.

The chain has TRBV27 and TRBJ2-5, with TRBD1 identical over 8 bases. In germline, CDR1 is MNHEY, CDR2 SMNVEV (reference sequence). With 2 bases clipped from V and 1 base from J, the junction kept 6 bases outside the gene matches. The length of the CDR3 is 16 residues. CDR3 protein: CASSLPGGPLQETQYF. As DNA, the CDR3 is TGTGCCAGCAGTTTACCAGGGGGCCCTCTCCAAGAGACCCAGTACTTC.

V gene TRBV11-2 combines with J gene TRBJ1-6; D may be TRBD1 (6 bases). V lost 1 base and J 8 bases, leaving 18 bases between the germline ends. From germline, CDR1 is SGHAT and CDR2 FQNNGV. CDR3 length: 17 residues. As DNA, the CDR3 is TGTGCCAGCAGCTTAGGATTAGCGGGCAGGGGTTATTCACCCCTCCACTTT. Its translation is CASSLGLAGRGYSPLHF.

The chain links TRBV7-3 to TRBJ1-1; 7 bases align to TRBD1. This CDR3 is built from 13 residues. Trimming removed 3 bases from V and 4 bases from J; junction bases left unmatched: 2. Germline CDR1 and CDR2: SGHTA and FQGTGA. Here the CDR3 DNA reads TGTGCCAGCAGCTTCAGACAGGGCACTGAAGCTTTCTTT. The encoded protein is CASSFRQGTEAFF.

The gene calls are TRBV7-8 and TRBJ1-2; D remains ambiguous. Trimming shortened V by 4 bases and J by 5 bases, and 14 bases separated the two germline ends. The germline V gene encodes CDR1 SGHVS and CDR2 FQNEAQ. The CDR3 length is 14 residues. The CDR3 protein is CASSSTQGLYGYTF. For the CDR3, the DNA is TGTGCCAGCAGCTCCACCCAAGGACTGTATGGCTACACCTTC. Complete variable domain (other parts from reference TRBV7-8 and TRBJ1-2): GAGVSQSPRYKVAKRGQDVALRCDPISGHVSLFWYQQALGQGPEFLTYFQNEAQLDKSGLPSDRFFAERPEGSVSTLKIQRTQQEDSAVYLCASSSTQGLYGYTFGSGTRLTVV.

This clone was found a few times. V is TRBV29-1 and J is TRBJ1-1, with 9 bases lining up with TRBD1. The CDR3 runs 13 residues. Germline CDR1 reads SQVTM; CDR2 reads ANQGSEA. J was trimmed by 8 bases and V by 5 bases; bases with no gene match: 9. In DNA form, the CDR3 reads TGCAGCGTTCCTGGGACAGGGTTGCTCGAAGCTTTCTTT. It codes for CSVPGTGLLEAFF.

The chain has TRBV2 and TRBJ2-5, with D uncertain. V was pared by 5 bases and J by 4 bases, with 8 bases between. CDR1 is SNHLY, CDR2 FYNNEI, per germline. The CDR3 runs to 12 residues. The CDR3 reads CASSRLAETQYF. CDR3 bases: TGTGCCAGCAGTAGATTAGCAGAGACCCAGTACTTC.

This clone was seen a single time. The chain carries TRBV6-5 and TRBJ2-3, with D possibly matching TRBD1 (6 bases). V was shortened by 6 bases and J by 7 bases, with 20 bases between the two germline ends. The CDR3 runs to 15 residues. In germline, CDR1 is MNHEY, CDR2 SVGAGI. The CDR3 DNA follows: TGTGCCAGCAGCTTCGGACAGTCGGGGCTGAATACGCAGTATTTT. The encoded protein is CASSFGQSGLNTQYF.

This chain links TRBV16 with TRBJ2-3; a weak D match, TRBD2 (7 bases). This CDR3 is 16 amino acids long. The V and J ends lost 1 base and 5 bases respectively, with 16 bases between them. CDR1 and CDR2 from the germline V gene are KGHSY and FQNENV. The CDR3 coding sequence is TGTGCCAGCAGCCAATTCGGGGGGCTATCGAAAGATACGCAGTATTTT. Residues: CASSQFGGLSKDTQYF.

This chain connects TRBV4-2 to TRBJ1-1; D not resolved. Trimming left V 0 bases short and J 1 base short, with 6 bases between. Germline values: CDR1 LGHNA, CDR2 YNFKEQ. The CDR3 is made up of 14 amino acids. CDR3 sequence reads: CASSQDSWNTEAFF. DNA of the CDR3: TGTGCCAGCAGCCAAGATTCTTGGAACACTGAAGCTTTCTTT.